This TCR beta chain was identified during a study of blood T cell repertoires in COVID-19. Study overall: Donors in the United States, Italy and Spain gave samples during acute or convalescent COVID-19. Sample material is recorded as cDNA or gDNA derived from T cells, B-cell-depleted T cells, or PBMCs.

Individuals drawn from about 26 US areas were roughly 18 to 95 years old. The authors' processing: Cell counts per sample came from amplifying reference gene primers. Libraries were prepared by immunoSEQ multiplex PCR; TCRdb keeps only in-frame clonotypes and omits some of them. V and J calls plus clone size are reproduced from that table; the DNA served to infer D and trimming. The sample records about 170,000 clones, around 82% being singletons. This CDR3 comprises 11 residues. CDR1 and CDR2 (germline): DFQATT, SNEGSKA (reference sequence). Sample: PBMCs or T cells enriched from blood (not recorded which). The chain carries TRBV20-1 and TRBJ2-5, with TRBD2 matching 9 bases. The clonotype comes from a woman in her forties or fifties in a cohort exposed to, infected with or recovered from COVID-19 (not recorded which). As DNA, the CDR3 is TGCAGCCTGACTAGCGGAGAGACCCAGTACTTC. It specifies CSLTSGETQYF.